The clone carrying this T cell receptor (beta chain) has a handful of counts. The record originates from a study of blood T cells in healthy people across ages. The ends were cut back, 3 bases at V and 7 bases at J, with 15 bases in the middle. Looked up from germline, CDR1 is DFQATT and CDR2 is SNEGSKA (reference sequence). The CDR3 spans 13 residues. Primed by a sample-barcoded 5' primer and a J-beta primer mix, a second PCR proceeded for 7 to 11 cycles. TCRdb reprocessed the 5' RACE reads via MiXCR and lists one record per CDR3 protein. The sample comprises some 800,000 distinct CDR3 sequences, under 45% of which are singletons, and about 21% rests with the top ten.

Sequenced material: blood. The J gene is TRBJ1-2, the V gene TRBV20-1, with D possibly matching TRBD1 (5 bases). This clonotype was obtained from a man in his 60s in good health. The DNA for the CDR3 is TGCAGTGCTAGTCTTCCAGGGCAAAGTGGCTACACCTTC. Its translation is CSASLPGQSGYTF.